Sequencing of this TCR beta chain was carried out in a study of blood T cell repertoires in COVID-19. Study details: Donors in the United States, Italy and Spain gave samples during acute or convalescent COVID-19. In each case, the material was cDNA or gDNA derived from T cells, B-cell-depleted T cells, or PBMCs.

As originally analysed: Cell counts per sample came from amplifying reference gene primers. Here immunoSEQ multiplex PCR was the method, and the copy in TCRdb shows in-frame clones only, minus some. The V and J calls and clone size are taken from that table; D and trimming were inferred from the DNA. Among around 130,000 clones listed, roughly three quarters were seen once. The clonotype was recovered from an elderly man with acute or convalescent COVID-19. What was sequenced was peripheral blood.

Here the CDR3 DNA reads TGTGCCTCAGGGCCTTACACCGGGGAGCTGTTTTTT. Protein: CASGPYTGELFF. This chain uses TRBV7-2 with TRBJ2-2; tentative D call: TRBD1 (5 bases). Germline V lookup: CDR1 SGHTA, CDR2 FQGNSA. Trimming took 11 bases from V and 3 from J, leaving 10 bases between them. This CDR3 has 12 residues. The full variable domain, completed using reference TRBV7-2 and TRBJ2-2, is GAGVSQSPSNKVTEKGKDVELRCDPISGHTALYWYRQSLGQGLEFLIYFQGNSAPDKSGLPSDRFSAERTGGSVSTLTIQRTQQEDSAVYLCASGPYTGELFFGEGSRLTVL.